The following is a T cell receptor beta chain sequence with its context. The multiple sclerosis control cohort comprised treatment-naive individuals presenting with stable or active relapsing-remitting disease. Random-hexamer reverse transcription was applied to roughly 0.5 to 1 ug RNA. Each CDR3 protein is one row after TCRdb ran MiXCR on the immunoSEQ multiplex PCR reads. The table has about 250,000 distinct CDR3 sequences, around 95% seen once. The data originate from a study of CD8 T cells in Susac syndrome. This CDR3 is built from 16 residues. Germline loops: CDR1 MGHRA, CDR2 YSYEKL. Trimming took 3 bases from V and 10 from J; bases not matched to a gene: 9.

This sequence was found in a human donor with multiple sclerosis. The sequenced sample was CD4+ T cells from PBMCs. V usage is TRBV4-1 and J usage is TRBJ1-6; 10 nucleotides align to TRBD1. The CDR3 bases are TGCGCCAGCAGCCAGCAAGGACAGGGGGGAGGGTCACCCCTCCACTTT. It translates to CASSQQGQGGGSPLHF.